This TCR beta chain originates from a study of T-cell reconstitution after alpha-beta-depleted transplantation in children. In this sample, this clonotype turned up a few times. TCRbeta library preparation incorporated unique molecular identifiers. TCRdb recomputed calls from the PCR reads with MiXCR, one row per CDR3 protein. The sample consists of 500,000 to 600,000 distinct CDR3 sequences, about 33% of them appearing once. This CDR3 is 14 amino acids long. V lost 5 bases and J lost 8, with 15 bases in between. V is TRBV12-3 or TRBV12-4 and J is TRBJ1-4, with D maybe TRBD1 (5 bases). The TCR originated in a human donor who donated a stem cell graft to a child with aplastic anemia. Sequenced material: PBMCs from the stem cell graft donor, taken from the stem cell graft. The CDR3 sequence: CASSRDGEREKLFF. The CDR3 DNA follows: TGTGCCAGCAGTCGGGACGGGGAACGGGAAAAACTGTTTTTT.